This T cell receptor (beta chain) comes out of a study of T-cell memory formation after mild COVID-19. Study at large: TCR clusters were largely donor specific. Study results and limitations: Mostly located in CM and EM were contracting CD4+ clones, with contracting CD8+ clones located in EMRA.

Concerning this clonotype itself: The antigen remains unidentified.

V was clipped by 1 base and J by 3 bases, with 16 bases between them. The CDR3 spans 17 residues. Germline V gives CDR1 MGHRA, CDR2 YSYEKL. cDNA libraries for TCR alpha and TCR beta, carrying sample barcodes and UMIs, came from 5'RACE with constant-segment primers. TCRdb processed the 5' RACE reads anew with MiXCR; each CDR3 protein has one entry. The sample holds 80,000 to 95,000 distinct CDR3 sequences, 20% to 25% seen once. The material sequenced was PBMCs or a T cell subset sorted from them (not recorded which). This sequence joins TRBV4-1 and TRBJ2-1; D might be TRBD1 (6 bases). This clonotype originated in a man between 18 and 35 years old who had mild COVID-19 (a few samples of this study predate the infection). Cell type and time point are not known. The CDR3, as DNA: TGCGCCAGCAGCCAAGCGGGACAACTGACCGGCTACAATGAGCAGTTCTTC. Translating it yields CASSQAGQLTGYNEQFF.